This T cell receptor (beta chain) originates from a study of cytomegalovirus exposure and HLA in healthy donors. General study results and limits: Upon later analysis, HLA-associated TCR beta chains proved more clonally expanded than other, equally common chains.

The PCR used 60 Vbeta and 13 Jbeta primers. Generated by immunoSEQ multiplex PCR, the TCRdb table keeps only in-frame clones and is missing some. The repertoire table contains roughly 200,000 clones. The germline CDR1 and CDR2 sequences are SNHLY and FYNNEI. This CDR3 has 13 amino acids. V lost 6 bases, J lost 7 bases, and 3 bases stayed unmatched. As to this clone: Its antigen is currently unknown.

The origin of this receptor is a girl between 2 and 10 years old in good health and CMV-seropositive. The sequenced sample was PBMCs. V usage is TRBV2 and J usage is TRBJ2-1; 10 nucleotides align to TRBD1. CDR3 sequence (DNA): TGTGCCAGCAGCGGACAGGGGGTTAATGAGCAGTTCTTC. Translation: CASSGQGVNEQFF. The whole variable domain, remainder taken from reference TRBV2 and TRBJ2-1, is EPEVTQTPSHQVTQMGQEVILRCVPISNHLYFYWYRQILGQKVEFLVSFYNNEISEKSEIFDDQFSVERPDGSNFTLKIRSTKLEDSAMYFCASSGQGVNEQFFGPGTRLTVL.